This is a list of T cell receptor beta chains from one sample in a study of CD8+ T cells in alopecia areata. Libraries were prepared by immunoSEQ multiplex PCR; TCRdb keeps only in-frame clonotypes and omits some of them. The sample has roughly 120,000 clones, about two fifths seen once. The specimen sequenced was CD4+ T cells sorted from blood. These receptors were taken from a human donor with alopecia areata. CDR3s include the opening cysteine and the closing phenylalanine or tryptophan. Each record gives: J gene, V gene, CDR3 length, D gene, clone size, CDR3 protein. A D gene is named only where the DNA matches it firmly. Rows may omit the clone size; those that give it use once, few, many or a size class.

j_gene: TRBJ1-4; v_gene: TRBV30; len: 13; d_gene: NA; abundance: once; CDR3aa: CAGYRQTNEKLFF
j_gene: TRBJ2-5; v_gene: TRBV7-3; len: 14; d_gene: TRBD1; abundance: NA; CDR3aa: CASSRDRGEETQYF
j_gene: TRBJ2-3; v_gene: TRBV2; len: 14; d_gene: TRBD1; abundance: few; CDR3aa: CASSPTGNGPTQYF
j_gene: TRBJ1-2; v_gene: TRBV6-5; len: 16; d_gene: TRBD1; abundance: NA; CDR3aa: CASSYSKYGQVYGYTF
j_gene: TRBJ2-3; v_gene: TRBV30; len: 13; d_gene: NA; abundance: few; CDR3aa: CAWSSGSTDTQYF
j_gene: TRBJ2-5; v_gene: TRBV2; len: 13; d_gene: NA; abundance: NA; CDR3aa: CASSGRPGETQYF
j_gene: TRBJ2-1; v_gene: TRBV28; len: 15; d_gene: NA; abundance: few; CDR3aa: CASSPHGRGNNEQFF
j_gene: TRBJ2-3; v_gene: TRBV30; len: 15; d_gene: NA; abundance: NA; CDR3aa: CAWSGPGTLQDTQYF
j_gene: TRBJ2-1; v_gene: TRBV29-1; len: 12; d_gene: TRBD2; abundance: few; CDR3aa: CSVGLDYNEQFF
j_gene: TRBJ2-5; v_gene: TRBV7-3; len: 15; d_gene: NA; abundance: NA; CDR3aa: CASSLNGGPQETQYF
j_gene: TRBJ1-2; v_gene: TRBV6-5; len: 16; d_gene: NA; abundance: NA; CDR3aa: CASSYSTVAAMGGYTF
j_gene: TRBJ2-1; v_gene: TRBV4-1; len: 15; d_gene: TRBD2; abundance: few; CDR3aa: CASSPSSGRYNEQFF
j_gene: TRBJ2-5; v_gene: TRBV9; len: 14; d_gene: NA; abundance: few; CDR3aa: CASSSRGRAETQYF
j_gene: TRBJ2-1; v_gene: TRBV28; len: 13; d_gene: NA; abundance: NA; CDR3aa: CASSPRLENEQFF
j_gene: TRBJ2-6; v_gene: TRBV7-2; len: 18; d_gene: TRBD2; abundance: NA; CDR3aa: CASQRGAGGPPRANVLTF
j_gene: TRBJ2-1; v_gene: TRBV2; len: 13; d_gene: NA; abundance: NA; CDR3aa: CASRYSGNNEQFF
j_gene: TRBJ2-7; v_gene: TRBV30; len: 15; d_gene: TRBD1; abundance: once; CDR3aa: CAWTTGQGITYEQYF
j_gene: TRBJ2-1; v_gene: TRBV7-3; len: 15; d_gene: TRBD2; abundance: few; CDR3aa: CASSLLGTSGNEQFF
j_gene: TRBJ2-5; v_gene: TRBV10-3; len: 14; d_gene: NA; abundance: NA; CDR3aa: CAISESLLQETQYF
j_gene: TRBJ1-4; v_gene: TRBV5-4; len: 15; d_gene: NA; abundance: many; CDR3aa: CASSPNRALNEKLFF
j_gene: TRBJ1-1; v_gene: TRBV9; len: 14; d_gene: NA; abundance: few; CDR3aa: CASSANIMNTEAFF
j_gene: TRBJ1-3; v_gene: TRBV30; len: 13; d_gene: TRBD1; abundance: NA; CDR3aa: CALGQGSGNTIYF
j_gene: TRBJ2-1; v_gene: TRBV7-3; len: 14; d_gene: NA; abundance: NA; CDR3aa: CASKGTVSGNEQFF
j_gene: TRBJ2-1; v_gene: TRBV7-2; len: 15; d_gene: NA; abundance: few; CDR3aa: CASSLEAWSYNEQFF